This T cell receptor beta chain was profiled in a study of shared clonotypes between healthy human individuals. Study conclusions and caveats: Sampling covered blood only; tissue repertoires likely differ. Large sequencing depth failed to make sorted-subset sequencing complete, rarefaction showed.

Deep-level running was used for the assay. Replicate sorted-subset PCRs were loaded with around 200 ng DNA, 31,000 or so T cell genomes. TCRdb keeps only in-frame clones here, not all; method: immunoSEQ multiplex PCR. The top ten hold 30% to 40% of the sample, which has roughly 700,000 clones, less than 95% seen once. To note about this clone: Its antigen is unknown.

V was clipped by 4 bases and J by 4 bases; unmatched bases: 6. The CDR3 runs to 13 residues. Per germline, CDR1 SQVTM and CDR2 ANQGSEA. This TCR was sampled from a young man in good health. Some clones in this sample may be carry-over from other donors' samples. Sequencing used memory CD8+ T cells from PBMCs. The subset denotes: CD45RO+ cells pooled with CCR7-negative TemRA cells. The chain has TRBV29-1 and TRBJ2-7, with 8 bases fitting TRBD2. The CDR3 nucleotides read TGCAGCGTTGTGCGGGGGGCGGTTTACGAGCAGTACTTC. Translated: CSVVRGAVYEQYF.